Listed below are T cell receptor beta chains from one sample, sequenced in a study of CD8 T cells in Susac syndrome. A single record per CDR3 protein comes from TCRdb applying MiXCR to the immunoSEQ multiplex PCR reads. The sample shows over 350,000 distinct CDR3 sequences, approximately 85% of them seen only once. Sequencing input: CD8+ T cells from PBMCs. The receptors shown here come from a human donor with multiple sclerosis. Both conserved end residues are part of each CDR3. Fields, in order: CDR3 length, clone size, J gene, D gene, V gene, CDR3 DNA, CDR3 protein. The D gene is left open where the match is weak. Not every row has a clone size; where given, it reads once, few, many or a size class.

>12|NA|TRBJ1-2|NA|TRBV7-2
TGTGCCAGCAGCTCAACAGGCTATGGCTACACCTTC
CASSSTGYGYTF
>15|NA|TRBJ2-7|TRBD2|TRBV28
TGTGCCAGCAGTTCGATGACTAGCGGGAGATACGAGCAGTACTTC
CASSSMTSGRYEQYF
>15|NA|TRBJ2-4|TRBD1|TRBV5-1
TGCGCCAGCAGCCCAACAGGGGAAGACAAAAACATTCAGTACTTC
CASSPTGEDKNIQYF
>16|NA|TRBJ2-7|TRBD2|TRBV4-1
TGCGCCAGCAGCCAAGATCGGGCTAGCGGGAGCGAAGGGCAGTACTTC
CASSQDRASGSEGQYF
>13|NA|TRBJ2-1|TRBD1|TRBV29-1
TGCAGCGTTGAAGGCAGGGGGCGCGGTGAGCAGTTCTTC
CSVEGRGRGEQFF
>15|NA|TRBJ2-4|NA|TRBV27
TGTGCCAGCAGTTTTAAGGGTTGGGAACAAAACATTCAGTACTTC
CASSFKGWEQNIQYF
>14|NA|TRBJ1-5|NA|TRBV6-2/TRBV6-3
TGTGCCAGCAGTCCCAGGGATAGCAATCAGCCCCAGCATTTT
CASSPRDSNQPQHF
>15|NA|TRBJ1-3|NA|TRBV7-9
TGTGCCAGCAGCCCAGGGACCAGCTCTGAAAACACCATATATTTT
CASSPGTSSENTIYF
>15|NA|TRBJ2-1|TRBD2|TRBV20-1
TGCAGTGCTAGAGGAGGGCGGGAGTCCTACAATGAGCAGTTCTTC
CSARGGRESYNEQFF
>14|NA|TRBJ2-7|NA|TRBV24-1
TGTGCCACCAGAGGCGGGCATGGCTCCTACGAGCAGTACTTC
CATRGGHGSYEQYF
>13|NA|TRBJ1-4|NA|TRBV9
TGTGCCAGCAGCAAGGCCCCCAATGAAAAACTGTTTTTT
CASSKAPNEKLFF
>15|NA|TRBJ1-1|TRBD1|TRBV6-5
TGTGCCAGCAGTTACTCTAGACAGGGGGGCACTGAAGCTTTCTTT
CASSYSRQGGTEAFF
>15|few|TRBJ2-7|NA|TRBV11-2
TGTGCCAGCAGCTTAGATTTGGACTGGACCTACGAGCAGTACTTC
CASSLDLDWTYEQYF
>14|NA|TRBJ2-2|NA|TRBV6-5
TGTGCCAGCAGCTCAGTCGTGAACACCGGGGAGCTGTTTTTT
CASSSVVNTGELFF
>13|NA|TRBJ2-7|TRBD2|TRBV2
TGTGCCAGCACTAGCGGGGGATATTACGAGCAGTACTTC
CASTSGGYYEQYF
>13|NA|TRBJ1-1|NA|TRBV9
TGTGCCAGCAGCGTAGGGGACCCCACTGAAGCTTTCTTT
CASSVGDPTEAFF
>13|NA|TRBJ1-2|TRBD1|TRBV27
TGTGCCAGCCGGGACAGGGGGTGGAATGGCTACACCTTC
CASRDRGWNGYTF
>13|NA|TRBJ1-1|NA|TRBV20-1
TGCAGTGCTAGGGAGGAGTTGGACACTGAAGCTTTCTTT
CSAREELDTEAFF
>20|NA|TRBJ1-5|TRBD1|TRBV4-1
TGCGCCAGCAGCCATATTGCGGAGACAGGGGGCCCCTTGGGCAATCAGCCCCAGCATTTT
CASSHIAETGGPLGNQPQHF
>14|NA|TRBJ1-1|NA|TRBV7-8
TGTGCCAGCAGCTTCGTCCCGGGGAACACTGAAGCTTTCTTT
CASSFVPGNTEAFF
>12|NA|TRBJ1-2|NA|TRBV3-1
TGTGCCAGCAGCCCGGGCCCTTGGGGCTACACCTTC
CASSPGPWGYTF
>13|NA|TRBJ1-2|NA|TRBV30
TGTGCCGGGCTCGGGGATTCTAATTATGGCTACACCTTC
CAGLGDSNYGYTF
>15|NA|TRBJ2-7|NA|TRBV12-3/TRBV12-4
TGTGCCAGCAGTTTTTATGACGGGACAAAGGGTGAGCAGTACTTC
CASSFYDGTKGEQYF
>17|once|TRBJ2-1|NA|TRBV19
TGTGCCAGTAGTATAGATGAAGGGACGCCGGAGGTAAATGAGCAGTTCTTC
CASSIDEGTPEVNEQFF
>14|NA|TRBJ2-7|TRBD2|TRBV7-9
TGTGCCAGCAGCAATGGACTAGCGGGATACGAGCAGTACTTC
CASSNGLAGYEQYF
>13|NA|TRBJ2-7|NA|TRBV28
TGTGCCAGCAGTTTGCGGGACAGATACGAGCAGTACTTC
CASSLRDRYEQYF
>14|NA|TRBJ1-2|NA|TRBV10-3
TGTGCCATCAGTGAGGTAACAGGGTCCTATGGCTACACCTTC
CAISEVTGSYGYTF
>12|NA|TRBJ1-2|NA|TRBV15
TGTGCCACCAGCAGAGAAGGGTCTGGCTACACCTTC
CATSREGSGYTF
>17|NA|TRBJ2-5|NA|TRBV5-6
TGTGCCAGCAGCGGAGTTTTGTCGCGGCGGTCCCAAGAGACCCAGTACTTC
CASSGVLSRRSQETQYF
>13|NA|TRBJ2-1|NA|TRBV10-2
TGCGCCAGCAGTGAGTATAGGTTCGATGAGCAGTTCTTC
CASSEYRFDEQFF
>17|NA|TRBJ2-6|TRBD1|TRBV27
TGTGCCAGCAGTTTGACAGGGGGGTTTCCTGGGGCCAACGTCCTGACTTTC
CASSLTGGFPGANVLTF
>18|NA|TRBJ2-3|TRBD2|TRBV2
TGTGCCAGCAGGGCGCGGAAACTAGCGGGGGACCGCACAGATACGCAGTATTTT
CASRARKLAGDRTDTQYF
>14|few|TRBJ2-3|TRBD2|TRBV6-1
TGTGCCAGCAGCTATAGCGGGAGCACAGATACGCAGTATTTT
CASSYSGSTDTQYF
>14|NA|TRBJ2-7|NA|TRBV20-1
TGCAGTGCTAGAGGGTCCAGAGAGATCTACGAGCAGTACTTC
CSARGSREIYEQYF
>13|NA|TRBJ1-2|NA|TRBV27
TGTGCCAGCAGACCTACAGGGCTCTATGGCTACACCTTC
CASRPTGLYGYTF
>17|once|TRBJ2-1|NA|TRBV28
TGTGCCAGCAGTTTAGGGGGAAGCGGGTTGTTTTACAATGAGCAGTTCTTC
CASSLGGSGLFYNEQFF